Below, one TCR beta chain is given with its context. V gave up 0 bases and J gave up 3 bases, with 7 bases separating them. Germline loops: CDR1 SGDLS, CDR2 YYNGEE. The CDR3 consists of 14 residues. The sample originates from a study of PD-1 blockade in classical Hodgkin lymphoma. Study in general: Administration of nivolumab to patients was at 3 mg/kg intravenously every 2 weeks.

Specified time point: cycle 4 day 1 (C4D1), after more than five weeks of nivolumab. Each patient relapsed following autologous stem cell transplantation, and prior brentuximab vedotin exposure differed. TCRdb's table, derived via immunoSEQ multiplex PCR, lists solely in-frame clones and lacks some. Among 19,000 or so clones listed, 80% were seen once. The sequenced sample was peripheral blood mononuclear cells (PBMCs), obtained before the fourth cycle of nivolumab. The TCR sequence derives from a human donor with classical Hodgkin lymphoma. This chain links TRBV9 with TRBJ2-1, with a possible D match to TRBD1 (6 bases). The CDR3 DNA reads TGTGCCAGCAGCGTAGAACAGGGCTACAATGAGCAGTTCTTC. It is translated as CASSVEQGYNEQFF.